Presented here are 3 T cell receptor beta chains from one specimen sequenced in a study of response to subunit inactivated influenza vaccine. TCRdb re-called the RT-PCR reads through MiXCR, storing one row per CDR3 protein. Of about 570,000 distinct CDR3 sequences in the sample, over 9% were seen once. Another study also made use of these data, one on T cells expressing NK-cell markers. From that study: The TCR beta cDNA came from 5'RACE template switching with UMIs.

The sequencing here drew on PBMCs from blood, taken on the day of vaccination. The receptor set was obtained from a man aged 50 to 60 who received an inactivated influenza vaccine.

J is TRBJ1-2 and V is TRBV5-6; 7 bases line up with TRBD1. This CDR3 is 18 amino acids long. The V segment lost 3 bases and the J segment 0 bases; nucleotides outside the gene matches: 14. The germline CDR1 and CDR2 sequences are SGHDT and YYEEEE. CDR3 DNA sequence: TGTGCCAGCAGCTCATACCGGGACAGCGCATTAGCTAACTATGGCTACACCTTC. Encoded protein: CASSSYRDSALANYGYTF.

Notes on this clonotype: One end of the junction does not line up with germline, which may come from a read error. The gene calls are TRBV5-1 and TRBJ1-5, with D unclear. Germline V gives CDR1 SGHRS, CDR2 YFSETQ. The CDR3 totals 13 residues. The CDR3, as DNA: TGCGCCAGCAGCTACAGCGGCAATCCGCCCCAGCATTTT. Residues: CASSYSGNPPQHF.

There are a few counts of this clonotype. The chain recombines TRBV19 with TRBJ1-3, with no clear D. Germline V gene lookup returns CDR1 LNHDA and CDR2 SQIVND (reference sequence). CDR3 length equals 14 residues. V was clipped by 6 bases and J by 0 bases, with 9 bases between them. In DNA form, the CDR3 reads TGTGCCAGTAGCACCAGCTTCTCTGGAAACACCATATATTTT. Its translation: CASSTSFSGNTIYF.